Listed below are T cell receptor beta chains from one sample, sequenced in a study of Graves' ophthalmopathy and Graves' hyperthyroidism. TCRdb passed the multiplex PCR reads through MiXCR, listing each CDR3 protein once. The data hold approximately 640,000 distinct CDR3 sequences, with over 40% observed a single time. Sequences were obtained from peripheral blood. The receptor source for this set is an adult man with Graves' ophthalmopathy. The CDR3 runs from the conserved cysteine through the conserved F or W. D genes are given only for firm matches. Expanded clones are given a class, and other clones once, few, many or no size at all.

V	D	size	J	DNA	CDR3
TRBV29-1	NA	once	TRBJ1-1	TGCAGCACCCAAGATGGGCGCGAGGACACTGAAGCTTTCTTT	CSTQDGREDTEAFF
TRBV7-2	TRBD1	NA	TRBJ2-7	TGTGCCAGCAGCCCTGCCCCACAGGGGACCTACGAGCAGTACTTC	CASSPAPQGTYEQYF
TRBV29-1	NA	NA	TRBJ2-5	TGCAGCAGGCCCGGGGTGGAGCAGACCCAGTACTTC	CSRPGVEQTQYF
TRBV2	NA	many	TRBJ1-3	TGTGCCAGCAACCCGGAACCGACAACATCTGGAAACACCATATATTTT	CASNPEPTTSGNTIYF
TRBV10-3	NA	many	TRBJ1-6	TGTGCCATCGCAGGGAGCAGCTATAATTCACCCCTCCACTTT	CAIAGSSYNSPLHF
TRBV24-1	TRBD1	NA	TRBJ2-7	TGTGCCACCCACGGGACAGGGGGAACCGAGCAGTACTTC	CATHGTGGTEQYF
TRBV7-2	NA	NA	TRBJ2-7	TGTGCCTGCAGCTTAGGAGGAGGGTACGAGCAGTACTTC	CACSLGGGYEQYF
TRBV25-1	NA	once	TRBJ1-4	TGTGCCAGCAGTGACACGGGGGACGGGAAACTGTTTTTT	CASSDTGDGKLFF
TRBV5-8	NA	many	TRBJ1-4	TGTGCCAGCTCCACCCGGACAGCGAATGAAAAACTGTTTTTT	CASSTRTANEKLFF
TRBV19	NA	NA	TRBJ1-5	TGTGCCAGTAGTATACCCCGCGGGGGTAAGGGGGGCCAGCCCCAGCATTTT	CASSIPRGGKGGQPQHF
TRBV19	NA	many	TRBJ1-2	TGTGCCAGTAGTATGATCCCAGGACGGGTCTATGGCTACACCTTC	CASSMIPGRVYGYTF
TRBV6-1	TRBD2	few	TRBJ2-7	TGTGCCAGCTCACCTCCGGGAGGGCCGTACGAGCAGTACTTC	CASSPPGGPYEQYF
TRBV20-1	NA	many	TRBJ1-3	TGCAGTGCCTCCTTCGGTGGAAACACCATATATTTT	CSASFGGNTIYF
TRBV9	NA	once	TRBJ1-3	TGTGCCAGCAGCGTAGGAGGGGATAGCACCATATATTTT	CASSVGGDSTIYF
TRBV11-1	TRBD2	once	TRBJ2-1	TGTGCCAGCAGCCCCGGACTAGCGGGAATTTGGAATGAGCAGTTCTTC	CASSPGLAGIWNEQFF
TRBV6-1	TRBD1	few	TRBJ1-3	TGTGCCAGCAGTGAACAGGGGGCTTCGGGAAACACCATATATTTT	CASSEQGASGNTIYF
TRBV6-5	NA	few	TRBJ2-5	TGTGCCAGCAGTTACGGGGGAAAAGAGACCCAGTACTTC	CASSYGGKETQYF
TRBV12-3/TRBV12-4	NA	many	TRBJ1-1	TGTGCCAGCAGGTACTCACCGAACACTGAAGCTTTCTTT	CASRYSPNTEAFF
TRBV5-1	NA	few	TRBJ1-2	TGCGCCAGCAGCTTAAGTCAGGTGGCGGATTCTAACTATGGCTACACCTTC	CASSLSQVADSNYGYTF
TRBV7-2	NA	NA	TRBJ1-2	TGTGCCAGCAGCAATCTAGCGGGGGATGGCTACACCTTC	CASSNLAGDGYTF
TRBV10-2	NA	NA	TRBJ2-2	TGCGCCAGCAGCCATCGGCAGGGAGCCCCGAACACCGGGGAGCTGTTTTTT	CASSHRQGAPNTGELFF
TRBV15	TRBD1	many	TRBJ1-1	TGTGCCACCAGCCCGCGAAGGACAGGGGGCACTGAAGCTTTCTTT	CATSPRRTGGTEAFF
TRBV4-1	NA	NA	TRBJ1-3	TGCGCCAGCAGCCAAGATCGCGGCCACTCTGGAAACACCATATATTTT	CASSQDRGHSGNTIYF
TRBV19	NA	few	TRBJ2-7	TGTGCCAGTAGTCCGCAGGGGGGTCTCCTGTCCTACGAGCAGTACTTC	CASSPQGGLLSYEQYF
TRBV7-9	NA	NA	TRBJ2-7	TGTGCCGGCAGCCCAGGGTCACCCTACGAGCAGTACTTC	CAGSPGSPYEQYF
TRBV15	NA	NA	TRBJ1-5	TGTGCACTGGCGACAGGACATAGCAATCAGCCCCAGCATTTT	CALATGHSNQPQHF
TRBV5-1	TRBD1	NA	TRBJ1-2	TGCGCCAGCAGCTACCAGGGGGCCGGGGACTATGGCTACACCTTC	CASSYQGAGDYGYTF
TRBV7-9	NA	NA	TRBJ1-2	TGTGCCAGCAGCGATAGGGAAACTAGAGCATATGGCTACACCTTC	CASSDRETRAYGYTF
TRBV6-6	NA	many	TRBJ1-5	TGTGCCAGCAGTTACAGAGATAGCAATCAGCCCCAGCATTTT	CASSYRDSNQPQHF
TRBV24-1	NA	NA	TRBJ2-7	TGTGCCACCAGTGACAGTGACATCCACGAGCAGTACTTC	CATSDSDIHEQYF
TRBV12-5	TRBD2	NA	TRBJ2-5	TGTGCTAGTGGTTTGGGACTAGCGGGGGGAGAGACCCAGTACTTC	CASGLGLAGGETQYF
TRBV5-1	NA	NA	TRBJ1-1	TGCGCCAGCAGCTTGTCAGGAGACCTCACTGAAGCTTTCTTT	CASSLSGDLTEAFF
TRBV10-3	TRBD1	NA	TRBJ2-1	TGTGCCAGCAGAAGACAGGGCAGCTCCTACAATGAGCAGTTCTTC	CASRRQGSSYNEQFF
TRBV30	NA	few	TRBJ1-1	TGTGCCTTCAGACAGAACACTGAAGCTTTCTTT	CAFRQNTEAFF
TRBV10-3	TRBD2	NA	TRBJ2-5	TGTGCCATCTCCCGGACAGCGGGGGATGAGACCCAGTACTTC	CAISRTAGDETQYF
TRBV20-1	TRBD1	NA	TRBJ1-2	TGCAGTGCTAGGGGGACAGGAGGTGATGGCTACACCTTC	CSARGTGGDGYTF
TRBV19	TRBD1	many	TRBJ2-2	TGTGCCAGTAGTGCTACAGGGGGCGGGGAGCTGTTTTTT	CASSATGGGELFF
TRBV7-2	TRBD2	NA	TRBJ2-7	TGTGCCAGCGTAGCGGGGGGTACCTACGAGCAGTACTTC	CASVAGGTYEQYF
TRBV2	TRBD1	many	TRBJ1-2	TGTGCCAGCAACGAGGGACAGACAAGCTATGGCTACACCTTC	CASNEGQTSYGYTF
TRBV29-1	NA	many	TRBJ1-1	TGCAGCGTTGAGGCAGGGGTGAATACTGAAGCTTTCTTT	CSVEAGVNTEAFF
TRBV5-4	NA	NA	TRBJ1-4	TGTGCCAGCAGCCAAGACCATTTGGGGGCTAGTGAAAAACTGTTTTTT	CASSQDHLGASEKLFF
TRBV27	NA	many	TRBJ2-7	TGTGCCAGCAGCTTATCTGACTCCTACGAGCAGTACTTC	CASSLSDSYEQYF